Sequencing of this T cell receptor (beta chain) was carried out in a study of graft-versus-host responses after intestinal transplantation. The wider study: Transplant recipients had multivisceral, liver-intestinal, or isolated intestinal grafts.

CDR1 is SNHLY and CDR2 is FYNNEI in the germline V gene. V lost 3 bases and J lost 1, with 11 bases in between. The CDR3 spans 15 residues. Libraries were prepared by immunoSEQ multiplex PCR; TCRdb keeps only in-frame clonotypes and omits some of them. The profile shows more than 95,000 clones, roughly 87% of them singletons. General observations from the study: Allograft clonal ratios (graft-versus-host to host-versus-graft) were high in patients who had graft-donor T cell macrochimerism. Investigators detected GvH clones in recipient marrow, with some emerging earlier in ileum or blood.

A single count supports this clone. Its cognate antigen is unknown. Sequencing was performed on unstimulated CD4+ T cells sorted from spleen or lymph node cells, taken before intestinal transplant. This rearrangement joins TRBV2 to TRBJ2-3, with D possibly being TRBD2 (6 bases). This clonotype originated in a human donor who received an intestinal transplant. CDR3 sequence reads: CASSDLTGGTDTQYF. The CDR3 DNA follows: TGTGCCAGCAGTGACTTGACGGGGGGCACAGATACGCAGTATTTT.